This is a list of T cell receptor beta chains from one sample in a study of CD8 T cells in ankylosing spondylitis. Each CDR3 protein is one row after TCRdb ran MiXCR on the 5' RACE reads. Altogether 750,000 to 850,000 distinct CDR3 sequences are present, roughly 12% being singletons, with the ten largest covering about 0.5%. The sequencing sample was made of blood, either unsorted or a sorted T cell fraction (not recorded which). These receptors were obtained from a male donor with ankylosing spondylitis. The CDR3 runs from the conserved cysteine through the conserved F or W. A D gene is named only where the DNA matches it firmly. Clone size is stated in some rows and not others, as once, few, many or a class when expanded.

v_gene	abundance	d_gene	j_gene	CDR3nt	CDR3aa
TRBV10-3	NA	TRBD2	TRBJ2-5	TGTGCCATCAGTTTTAGCGGGAGCGAGGAGACCCAGTACTTC	CAISFSGSEETQYF
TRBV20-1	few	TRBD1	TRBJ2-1	TGCAGTGCTAGATCTCGGACAGGGTGGTCCTACAATGAGCAGTTCTTC	CSARSRTGWSYNEQFF
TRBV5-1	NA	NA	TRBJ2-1	TGCGCCAGCAGCTTCAGAGGAGTAACCTACAATGAGCAGTTCTTC	CASSFRGVTYNEQFF
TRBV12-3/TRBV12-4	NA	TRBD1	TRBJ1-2	TGTGCCAGCAGTTGGATGCCGGGACAGCACTATGGCTACACCTTC	CASSWMPGQHYGYTF
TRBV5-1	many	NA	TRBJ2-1	TGCGCCAGCAGCTTGGATCAGACGTACAATGAGCAGTTCTTC	CASSLDQTYNEQFF
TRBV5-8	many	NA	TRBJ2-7	TGTGCCAGCAGCCAGGACTTTGGCGGGCCTTCCTACGAGCAGTACTTC	CASSQDFGGPSYEQYF
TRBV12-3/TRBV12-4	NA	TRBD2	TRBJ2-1	TGTGCCAGCAGTACCCTAGCGGACTACAATGAGCAGTTCTTC	CASSTLADYNEQFF
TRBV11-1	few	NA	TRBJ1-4	TGTGCCAGCAGCCGAACTCCGGACGAAAAACTGTTTTTT	CASSRTPDEKLFF
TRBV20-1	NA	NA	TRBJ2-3	TGCAGTGCTGGCAAGATGAGCGATACGCAGTATTTT	CSAGKMSDTQYF
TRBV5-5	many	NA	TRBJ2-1	TGTGCCAGCAGCTTAATGCCAGCGGTGGATGAGCAGTTCTTC	CASSLMPAVDEQFF
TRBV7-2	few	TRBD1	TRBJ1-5	TGTGCCATCAGCTTAGTTTGGGACAGCTTTCAGCCCCAGCATTTT	CAISLVWDSFQPQHF
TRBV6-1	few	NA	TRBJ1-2	TGTGCCAGCAGAACCGGGACCCTCTATGGCTACACCTTC	CASRTGTLYGYTF
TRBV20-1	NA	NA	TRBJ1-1	TGCAGTGCTAGAGAATTCCGGGACGCGAACACTGAAGCTTTCTTT	CSAREFRDANTEAFF
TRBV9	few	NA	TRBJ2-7	TGTGCCAGCAGCACCGACCCGACCGGCGAGCAGTACTTC	CASSTDPTGEQYF
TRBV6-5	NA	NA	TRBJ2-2	TGTGCCAGCAGTTACTCGAGAAGGGGGGAGCTGTTTTTT	CASSYSRRGELFF
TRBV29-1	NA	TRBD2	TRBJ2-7	TGCACCGTCCAAGGACTAGCGGCTTCCTACGAGCAGTACTTC	CTVQGLAASYEQYF
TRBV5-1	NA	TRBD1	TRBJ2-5	TGCGCCAGCAGCCAAGGTACATCAGGGACAGCTTCTGAGACCCAGTACTTC	CASSQGTSGTASETQYF
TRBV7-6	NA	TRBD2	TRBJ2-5	TGTGCCAGCAGCTGGGGACTAACGCAAGAGACCCAGTACTTC	CASSWGLTQETQYF
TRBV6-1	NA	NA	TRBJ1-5	TGTGCCAGCAGTGCAACCGGGGGCCAGGGCCAGCCCCAGCATTTT	CASSATGGQGQPQHF
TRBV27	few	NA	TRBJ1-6	TGTGCCAGCAGTTTCCAGGGACCGTCTTTGTCACCCCTCCACTTT	CASSFQGPSLSPLHF